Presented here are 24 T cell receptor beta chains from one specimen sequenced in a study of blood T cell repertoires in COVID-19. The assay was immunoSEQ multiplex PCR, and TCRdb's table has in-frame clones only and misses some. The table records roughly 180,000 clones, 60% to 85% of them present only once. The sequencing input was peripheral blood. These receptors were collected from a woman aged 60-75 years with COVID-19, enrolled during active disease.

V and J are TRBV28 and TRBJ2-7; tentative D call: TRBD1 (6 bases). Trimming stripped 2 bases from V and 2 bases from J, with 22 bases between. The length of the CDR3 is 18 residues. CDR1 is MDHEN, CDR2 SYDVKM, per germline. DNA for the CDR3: TGTGCCAGCAGTTTACTTTTGGGGCCCTCCACAGGGACCTACGAGCAGTACTTC. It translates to CASSLLLGPSTGTYEQYF. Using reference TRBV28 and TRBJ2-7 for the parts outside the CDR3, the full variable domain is DVKVTQSSRYLVKRTGEKVFLECVQDMDHENMFWYRQDPGLGLRLIYFSYDVKMKEKGDIPEGYSVSREKKERFSLILESASTNQTSMYLCASSLLLGPSTGTYEQYFGPGTRLTVT.

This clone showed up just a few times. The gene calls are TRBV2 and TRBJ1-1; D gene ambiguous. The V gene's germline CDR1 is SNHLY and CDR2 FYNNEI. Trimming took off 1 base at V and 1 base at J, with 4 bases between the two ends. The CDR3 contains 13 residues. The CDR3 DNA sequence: TGTGCCAGCAGTGAAGGCAGGAACACTGAAGCTTTCTTT. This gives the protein CASSEGRNTEAFF.

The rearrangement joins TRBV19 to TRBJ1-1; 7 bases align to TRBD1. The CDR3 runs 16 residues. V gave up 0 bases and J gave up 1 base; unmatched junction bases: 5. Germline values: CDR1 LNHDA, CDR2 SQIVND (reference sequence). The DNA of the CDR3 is TGTGCCAGTAGTATAGATCGGGACAGCGGGAACACTGAAGCTTTCTTT. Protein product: CASSIDRDSGNTEAFF.

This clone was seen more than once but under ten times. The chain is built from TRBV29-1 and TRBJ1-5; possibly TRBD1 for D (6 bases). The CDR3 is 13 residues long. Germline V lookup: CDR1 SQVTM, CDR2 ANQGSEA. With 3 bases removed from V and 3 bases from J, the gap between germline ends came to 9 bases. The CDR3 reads CSVDSGANQPQHF. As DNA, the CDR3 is TGCAGCGTTGACTCAGGGGCCAATCAGCCCCAGCATTTT.

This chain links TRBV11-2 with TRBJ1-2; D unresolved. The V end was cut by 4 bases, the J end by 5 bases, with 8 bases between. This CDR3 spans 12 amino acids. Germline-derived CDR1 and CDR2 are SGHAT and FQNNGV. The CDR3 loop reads CASSSEIYGYTF. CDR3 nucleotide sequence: TGTGCCAGCAGCTCAGAAATATATGGCTACACCTTC.

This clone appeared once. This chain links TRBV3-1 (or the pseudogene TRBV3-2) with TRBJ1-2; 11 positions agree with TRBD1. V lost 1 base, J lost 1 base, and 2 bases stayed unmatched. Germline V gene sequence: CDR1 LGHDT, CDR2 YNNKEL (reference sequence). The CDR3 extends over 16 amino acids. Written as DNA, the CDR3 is TGTGCCAGCAGCCAAGTGGACAGGGGGCTTAACTATGGCTACACCTTC. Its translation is CASSQVDRGLNYGYTF.

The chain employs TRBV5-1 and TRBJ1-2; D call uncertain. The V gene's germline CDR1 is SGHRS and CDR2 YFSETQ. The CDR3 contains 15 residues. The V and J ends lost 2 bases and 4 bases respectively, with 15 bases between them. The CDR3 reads CASSLNIQKIYGYTF. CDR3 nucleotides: TGCGCCAGCAGCTTAAACATACAGAAGATCTATGGCTACACCTTC. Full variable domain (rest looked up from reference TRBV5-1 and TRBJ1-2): KAGVTQTPRYLIKTRGQQVTLSCSPISGHRSVSWYQQTPGQGLQFLFEYFSETQRNKGNFPGRFSGRQFSNSRSEMNVSTLELGDSALYLCASSLNIQKIYGYTFGSGTRLTVV.

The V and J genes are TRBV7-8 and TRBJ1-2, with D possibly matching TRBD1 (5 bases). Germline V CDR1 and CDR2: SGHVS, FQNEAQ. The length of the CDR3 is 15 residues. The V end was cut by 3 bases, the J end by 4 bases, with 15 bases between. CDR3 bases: TGTGCCAGCAGCTTCTCCCAGGGTCCTCGCTATGGCTACACCTTC. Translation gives CASSFSQGPRYGYTF.

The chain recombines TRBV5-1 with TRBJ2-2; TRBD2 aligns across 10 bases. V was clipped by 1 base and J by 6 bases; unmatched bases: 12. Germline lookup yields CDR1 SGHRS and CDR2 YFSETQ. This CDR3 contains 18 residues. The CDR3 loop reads CASSLRPLAGVNAGELFF. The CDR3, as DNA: TGCGCCAGCAGCTTGAGGCCTCTAGCGGGAGTCAACGCCGGGGAGCTGTTTTTT. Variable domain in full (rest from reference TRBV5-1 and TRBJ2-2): KAGVTQTPRYLIKTRGQQVTLSCSPISGHRSVSWYQQTPGQGLQFLFEYFSETQRNKGNFPGRFSGRQFSNSRSEMNVSTLELGDSALYLCASSLRPLAGVNAGELFFGEGSRLTVL.

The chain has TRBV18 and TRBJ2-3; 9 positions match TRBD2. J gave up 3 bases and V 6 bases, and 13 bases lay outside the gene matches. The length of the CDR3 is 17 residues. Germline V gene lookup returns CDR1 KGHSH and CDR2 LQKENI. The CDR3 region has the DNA TGTGCCAGCTCCCCGAGGTTTGATAGCGGGAGAACAGATACGCAGTATTTT. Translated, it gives CASSPRFDSGRTDTQYF.

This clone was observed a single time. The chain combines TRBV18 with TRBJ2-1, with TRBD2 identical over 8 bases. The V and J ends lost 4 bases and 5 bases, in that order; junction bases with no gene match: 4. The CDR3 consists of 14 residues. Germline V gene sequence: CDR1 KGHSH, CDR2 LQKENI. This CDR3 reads CASSLQRGHNEQFF. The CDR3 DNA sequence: TGTGCCAGCTCACTCCAGCGGGGGCACAATGAGCAGTTCTTC.

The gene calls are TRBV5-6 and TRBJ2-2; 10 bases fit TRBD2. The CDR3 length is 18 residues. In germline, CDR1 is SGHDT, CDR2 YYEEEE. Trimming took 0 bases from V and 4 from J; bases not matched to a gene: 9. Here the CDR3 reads CASSLAAGAGGATGELFF. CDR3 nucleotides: TGTGCCAGCAGCTTGGCCGCCGGAGCGGGAGGGGCCACCGGGGAGCTGTTTTTT.

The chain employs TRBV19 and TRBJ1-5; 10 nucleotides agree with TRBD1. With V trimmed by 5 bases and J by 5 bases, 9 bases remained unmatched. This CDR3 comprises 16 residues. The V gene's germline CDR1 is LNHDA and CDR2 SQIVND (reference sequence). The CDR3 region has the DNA TGTGCCAGTAGTGGGAAGGGGACAGGGGAAGATCAGCCCCAGCATTTT. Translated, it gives CASSGKGTGEDQPQHF. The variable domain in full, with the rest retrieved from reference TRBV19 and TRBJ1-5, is DGGITQSPKYLFRKEGQNVTLSCEQNLNHDAMYWYRQDPGQGLRLIYYSQIVNDFQKGDIAEGYSVSREKKESFPLTVTSAQKNPTAFYLCASSGKGTGEDQPQHFGDGTRLSIL.

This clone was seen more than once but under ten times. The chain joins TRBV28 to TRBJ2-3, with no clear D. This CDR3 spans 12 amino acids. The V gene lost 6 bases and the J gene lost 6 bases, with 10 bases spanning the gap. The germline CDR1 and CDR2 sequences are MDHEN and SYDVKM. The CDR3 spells CASRPDQDTQYF. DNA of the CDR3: TGTGCCAGCAGGCCCGATCAGGATACGCAGTATTTT.

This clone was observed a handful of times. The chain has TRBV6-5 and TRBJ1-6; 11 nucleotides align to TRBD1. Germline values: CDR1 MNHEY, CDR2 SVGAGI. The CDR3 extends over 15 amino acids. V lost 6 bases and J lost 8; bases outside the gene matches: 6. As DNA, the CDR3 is TGTGCCAGCAGACGGGACAGGGGGGATTATTCACCCCTCCACTTT. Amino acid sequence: CASRRDRGDYSPLHF.

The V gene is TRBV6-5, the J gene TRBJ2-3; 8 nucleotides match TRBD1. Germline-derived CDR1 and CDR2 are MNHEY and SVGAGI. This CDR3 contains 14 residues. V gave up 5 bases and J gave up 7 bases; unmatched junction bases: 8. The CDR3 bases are TGTGCCAGCAGTCAGGACAGGGTAGTAAATACGCAGTATTTT. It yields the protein CASSQDRVVNTQYF.

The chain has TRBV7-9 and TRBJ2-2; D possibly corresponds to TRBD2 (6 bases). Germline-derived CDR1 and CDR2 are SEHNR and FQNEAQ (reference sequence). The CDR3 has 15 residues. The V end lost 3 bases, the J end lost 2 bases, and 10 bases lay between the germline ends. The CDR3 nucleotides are TGTGCCAGCAGCTTCGGGACTTTAAACACCGGGGAGCTGTTTTTT. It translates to CASSFGTLNTGELFF.

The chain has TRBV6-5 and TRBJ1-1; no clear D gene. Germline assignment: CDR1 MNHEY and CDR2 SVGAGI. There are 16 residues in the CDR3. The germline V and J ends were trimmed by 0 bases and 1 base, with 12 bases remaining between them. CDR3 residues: CASSYSTGFGNTEAFF. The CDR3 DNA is TGTGCCAGCAGTTACTCGACGGGGTTTGGGAACACTGAAGCTTTCTTT.

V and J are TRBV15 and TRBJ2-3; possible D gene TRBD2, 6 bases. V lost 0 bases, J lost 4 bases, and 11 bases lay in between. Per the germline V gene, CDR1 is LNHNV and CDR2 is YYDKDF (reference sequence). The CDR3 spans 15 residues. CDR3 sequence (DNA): TGTGCCACCAGCAGAGAATCGGGGGTTGCAGATACGCAGTATTTT. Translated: CATSRESGVADTQYF. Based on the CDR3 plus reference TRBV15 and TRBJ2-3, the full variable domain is DAMVIQNPRYQVTQFGKPVTLSCSQTLNHNVMYWYQQKSSQAPKLLFHYYDKDFNNEADTPDNFQSRRPNTSFCFLDIRSPGLGDTAMYLCATSRESGVADTQYFGPGTRLTVL.

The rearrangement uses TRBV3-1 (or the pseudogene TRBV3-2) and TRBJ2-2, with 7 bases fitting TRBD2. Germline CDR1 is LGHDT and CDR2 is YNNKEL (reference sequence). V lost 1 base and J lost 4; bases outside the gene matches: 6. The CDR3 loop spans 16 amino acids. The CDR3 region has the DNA TGTGCCAGCAGCCAAGGAGCCAGCGGGGTCACCGGGGAGCTGTTTTTT. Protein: CASSQGASGVTGELFF.

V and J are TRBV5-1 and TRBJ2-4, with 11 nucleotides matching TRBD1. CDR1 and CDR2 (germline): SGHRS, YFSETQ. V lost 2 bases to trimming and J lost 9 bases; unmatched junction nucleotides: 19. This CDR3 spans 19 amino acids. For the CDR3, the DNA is TGCGCCAGCAGCTTACTTTTTTCTGAAGGACAGGGGGCGGCGGGCATTCAGTACTTC. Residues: CASSLLFSEGQGAAGIQYF.

Here the CDR3 reads CAISESGTSVNEQFF. The CDR3 DNA reads as TGTGCCATCAGTGAGTCTGGGACTAGCGTTAATGAGCAGTTCTTC. V and J are TRBV10-3 and TRBJ2-1; 10 positions agree with TRBD2. Germline V gene lookup returns CDR1 ENHRY and CDR2 SYGVKD. The CDR3 totals 15 residues. J was trimmed by 7 bases and V by 0 bases; bases with no gene match: 3.

CDR3 amino acids: CASRRGTGTEAFF. In DNA, the CDR3 is TGTGCCAGCAGGAGGGGGACGGGAACTGAAGCTTTCTTT. The chain couples TRBV6-5 to TRBJ1-1; TRBD1 might be the D (6 bases). Germline-derived CDR1 and CDR2 are MNHEY and SVGAGI. The length of the CDR3 is 13 residues. V lost 6 bases to trimming and J lost 5 bases, with 13 bases between them.

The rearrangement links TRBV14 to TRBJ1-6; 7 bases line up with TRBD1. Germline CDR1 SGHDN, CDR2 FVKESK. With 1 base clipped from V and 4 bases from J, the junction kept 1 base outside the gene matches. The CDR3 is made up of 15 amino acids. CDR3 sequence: CASSQATGYNSPLHF. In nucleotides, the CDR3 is TGTGCCAGCAGCCAAGCGACAGGGTATAATTCACCCCTCCACTTT.